These T cell receptor beta chains were read from a single sample in a study of blood T cell repertoires in COVID-19. Produced via immunoSEQ multiplex PCR; TCRdb's table is partial and in-frame only. The data contain around 200,000 clones, more than 75% of them singletons. The specimen was peripheral blood. The receptors shown here come from a man in his 60s who had recovered from COVID-19. The CDR3 runs from the conserved cysteine through the conserved F or W. Fields, in order: J gene, V gene, CDR3 protein.

TRBJ1-1	TRBV29-1	CSVATGVVAEAFF
TRBJ1-1	TRBV9	CASSEAPGQETEAFF
TRBJ1-4	TRBV15	CATSGDRVEDEKLFF
TRBJ2-3	TRBV4-2	CASSLNGASGETSTDTQYF
TRBJ2-1	TRBV19	CASSRNGLAGGVSYNEQFF
TRBJ1-2	TRBV4-3	CASSLRPGWPAHGYTF
TRBJ2-3	TRBV10-3	CAISRLGGQDTQYF
TRBJ2-7	TRBV7-9	CASSSRTSGGAQYF
TRBJ2-1	TRBV19	CASSESGGGTEQFF
TRBJ2-7	TRBV7-9	CASSLIGTSGGAGYEQYF
TRBJ1-1	TRBV30	CAWSTGSAEAFF
TRBJ1-1	TRBV19	CATYKPGVSSAMTEAFF
TRBJ1-1	TRBV5-1	CASSPPQGYTEAFF
TRBJ2-3	TRBV27	CASSSLGLRDRVTDTQYF
TRBJ1-1	TRBV29-1	CSVAATGRSEAFF
TRBJ2-7	TRBV28	CASSLPTGHYEQYF
TRBJ1-2	TRBV19	CASVTGGAGRGYTF
TRBJ1-3	TRBV19	CASSINLRNTIYF
TRBJ2-7	TRBV5-1	CASHVGGTSGPYEQYF
TRBJ2-1	TRBV18	CASSPQGEQFF
TRBJ2-7	TRBV5-8	CASVPPGTRWSEQYF
TRBJ2-7	TRBV9	CASSSRSGGASYEQYF
TRBJ1-6	TRBV14	CASSQDRLGRYPLYNSPLHF
TRBJ2-2	TRBV6-2/TRBV6-3	CASSYKRAGELFF
TRBJ1-1	TRBV6-4	CASSERENTEAFF
TRBJ1-1	TRBV9	CASSAPPGHLNTEAFF
TRBJ2-1	TRBV5-5	CASSLGGSTYNEQFF
TRBJ2-5	TRBV6-5	CASRPHGETQYF
TRBJ2-1	TRBV11-1	CASSDWTGKYNEQFF
TRBJ1-4	TRBV9	CASSVDRGNEKLFF
TRBJ1-5	TRBV5-1	CASSPQTGNQPQHF
TRBJ2-7	TRBV19	CASSMEGGVSYEQYF
TRBJ1-2	TRBV7-9	CASSLGQRGNYGYTF
TRBJ1-5	TRBV19	CASSWDRGEQQPQHF
TRBJ1-2	TRBV7-9	CASSPARLGAAAGYTF
TRBJ2-7	TRBV2	CASSLFPSHSEQYF
TRBJ2-1	TRBV2	CASSEAAQGGGMRQFF
TRBJ1-3	TRBV10-1	CASSESNWDSGPSGNTIYF
TRBJ1-2	TRBV19	CASGDRALLGGYTF
TRBJ2-3	TRBV10-2	CASRVAGTDTQYF
TRBJ2-3	TRBV19	CASRGTGSADTQYF
TRBJ2-2	TRBV3-1/TRBV3-2	CASNRGSGGYTGELFF
TRBJ2-1	TRBV28	CASSSPSSGRADEQFF
TRBJ1-2	TRBV10-3	CATLTGGVSYGYTF
TRBJ2-7	TRBV5-8	CASARRDYEQYF
TRBJ1-6	TRBV2	CASSEARRVGF
TRBJ2-1	TRBV19	CASKPLTSTGYNEQFF
TRBJ1-5	TRBV6-5	CASRRDSTNQPQHF
TRBJ1-5	TRBV3-1/TRBV3-2	CASSQDQSVTQPQHF
TRBJ2-3	TRBV19	CASSIGGVGTDTQYF
TRBJ1-1	TRBV19	CASSIGTGAGNTEAFF
TRBJ2-7	TRBV18	CASSPAGISYEQYF
TRBJ1-2	TRBV18	CASSPNSRGSYTF
TRBJ2-2	TRBV30	CAWSSNPGLAPGELFF
TRBJ1-5	TRBV7-6	CASSLAGQGPQPQHF
TRBJ2-2	TRBV6-5	CASSGLAGHTGELFF
TRBJ1-1	TRBV6-5	CASSYSGRTSREAFF
TRBJ2-1	TRBV7-9	CASSLQGDYNEQFF
TRBJ1-2	TRBV5-6	CASSFRQSMRGYTF
TRBJ1-1	TRBV19	CAPAPDRTVNTEAFF